This is a list of T cell receptor beta chains from one sample in a study of T cell repertoires in cytomegalovirus infection. MiXCR, run by TCRdb on the reads, gives a single entry per CDR3 protein. The sample has hundreds of thousands of distinct CDR3 sequences, about 24% seen once. Input material: CD8+ T cells from PBMCs. These receptors were obtained from a human donor in good health (CMV status not recorded). Some clones in this sample may be carry-over from other donors' samples. The CDR3 runs from the conserved cysteine through the conserved F or W. The D gene is left open where the match is weak. Only part of the rows carry a size: once, few, many, or a class if the clone is expanded.

D gene | J gene | clone size | V gene | CDR3 protein | CDR3 DNA
TRBD1 | TRBJ2-3 | - | TRBV29-1 | CSVEDWDRRTDTQYF | TGCAGCGTTGAAGATTGGGACAGGAGAACAGATACGCAGTATTTT
TRBD1 | TRBJ1-5 | few | TRBV12-3/TRBV12-4 | CASSLQGAGVQPQHF | TGTGCCAGCAGCCTCCAGGGGGCTGGGGTCCAGCCCCAGCATTTT
- | TRBJ2-2 | many | TRBV7-2 | CASSAPNTGELFF | TGTGCCAGCAGCGCCCCGAACACCGGGGAGCTGTTTTTT
- | TRBJ2-1 | - | TRBV5-1 | CASSLASTDNEQFF | TGCGCCAGCAGCTTGGCATCGACTGACAATGAGCAGTTCTTC
TRBD1 | TRBJ2-7 | - | TRBV27 | CATQTGFYEQYF | TGTGCCACCCAGACAGGGTTCTACGAGCAGTACTTC
- | TRBJ1-1 | few | TRBV12-5 | CASGLGDRLDKAEAFF | TGTGCTAGTGGTTTGGGGGACCGCCTCGATAAAGCTGAAGCTTTCTTT
- | TRBJ2-5 | - | TRBV2 | CVSSADWQDGETQYF | TGTGTCAGCAGTGCTGATTGGCAGGACGGAGAGACCCAGTACTTC
- | TRBJ1-1 | - | TRBV4-3 | CASRTVDNTEAFF | TGCGCCAGCCGGACAGTAGATAACACTGAAGCTTTCTTT
- | TRBJ1-5 | - | TRBV18 | CASSSNPGRVQPQHF | TGTGCCAGCTCATCAAACCCGGGCAGGGTTCAGCCCCAGCATTTT
- | TRBJ1-6 | many | TRBV7-2 | CASSRIYSGRGPNSPLHF | TGTGCCAGCAGCCGAATATATTCGGGGCGGGGACCCAATTCACCCCTCCACTTT
TRBD1 | TRBJ1-2 | - | TRBV28 | CASSFRGTGDGYTF | TGTGCCAGCAGTTTTAGGGGGACAGGGGATGGCTACACCTTC
- | TRBJ2-3 | few | TRBV6-2/TRBV6-3 | CASTPGQRTQYF | TGTGCCAGCACACCAGGTCAGCGTACGCAGTATTTT
- | TRBJ2-3 | many | TRBV7-8 | CASRGTPSTDTQYF | TGTGCCAGCAGGGGTACCCCTAGCACAGATACGCAGTATTTT